This T cell receptor beta chain was sequenced in a study of control samples from healthy donors and cancer patients. The CDR3 sequence is 14 residues long. Trimming removed 5 bases from V and 5 bases from J, with 12 bases in between. Germline CDR1 is ENHRY and CDR2 is SYGVKD. Using immunoSEQ multiplex PCR, the repertoire was profiled, and TCRdb retains in-frame clones only, with some absent. The sample shows around 130,000 clones, approximately 87% of them seen only once. The receptor's source is a man aged 30 to 45 in good health. This chain links TRBV10-3 with TRBJ1-4; no reliable D call. The specimen sequenced was blood. The DNA of the CDR3 is TGTGCCATCAGTACCGGGGTCAACAATGAAAAACTGTTTTTT. Protein sequence: CAISTGVNNEKLFF.